This T cell receptor beta chain was identified during a study of T cells expressing NK-cell markers. As for the study in general: Seropositivity for HCMV was found in most of the eight sequenced donors, with one seronegative. Study-level points and caveats: It was still unclear whether expanded NKG2C+ T cell clones were HCMV specific.

The authors generated TCR beta cDNA through 5'RACE template switching with UMIs. Each CDR3 protein gets one entry in TCRdb, which reprocessed the 5' RACE reads and gives no DNA. This sample's table reports roughly 420,000 distinct CDR3 sequences. Details on this clonotype: Its antigen is unknown.

The CDR3 sequence is 14 residues long. Sequencing input: blood T cells: a sorted CD56 or NKG2C T cell subset, CD4+ or CD8+ T cells, or bulk PBMC T cells (not recorded which). The receptor was isolated from a woman between 18 and 70 years old in good health. The J gene is TRBJ1-1, the V gene TRBV12-3 or TRBV12-4; no DNA is available, so the TRBD1 call from TCRdb remains unchecked. The CDR3 protein is CASSFRGGGTEAFF.